This record covers a single T cell receptor beta chain. TCRdb passed the RT-PCR reads through MiXCR, listing each CDR3 protein once. The sample yields more than 550,000 distinct CDR3 sequences, more than 13% seen once. Per the germline V gene, CDR1 is MNHEY and CDR2 is SVGAGI. CDR3 length: 11 amino acids. This clonotype was obtained from a female donor in good health, serving as a healthy control. V usage is TRBV6-5 and J usage is TRBJ2-7; 8 positions match TRBD1. Sequenced material: memory CD4+ T cells from blood. The DNA of the CDR3 is TGTGCGGCAGGGGGCTTCTACGAGCAGTACTTC. Its translation is CAAGGFYEQYF.